This T cell receptor beta chain appears in the sequencing data of a study of T cell responses to AZD1222 COVID-19 vaccine. Overall study results and limits: With dominance at 160-218 and 743-854, vaccine-associated CD4 TCRs spanned spike. At baseline, just five to seven AZD1222 recipients tested seropositive.

To note about this clone: The target antigen is unknown.

This CDR3 is 13 amino acids long. Germline lookup yields CDR1 MGHDK and CDR2 SYGVNS. The germline V and J ends were trimmed by 2 bases and 4 bases, with 9 bases remaining between them. The data were produced by immunoSEQ multiplex PCR, yet TCRdb's version contains in-frame clones alone and is incomplete. The sample has tens of thousands of clones; 90% are singletons. The source is an adult in good health. This material consisted of peripheral blood, taken on day 0 of AZD1222 vaccination. V is TRBV25-1 and J is TRBJ2-7; D remains unclear. CDR3 sequence: CASSEPLGYEQYF. In nucleotides, the CDR3 is TGTGCCAGCAGTGAACCCCTAGGGTACGAGCAGTACTTC.